Below are 32 T cell receptor beta chains sequenced from a single sample in a study of cytomegalovirus exposure and HLA in healthy donors (dated 2017 in TCRdb). Library preparation employed the immunoSEQ multiplex PCR assay. The multiplex PCR relied on a mix of 60 forward primers for TCR Vbeta segments and 13 reverse primers for TCR Jbeta segments. Entries here come from immuneACCESS through TCRdb and include only in-frame sequences with V and J called. Some clones fail to appear in such tables; in the studies checked, an unresolved V gene covers under half of the shortfall, and the cause of the remainder is unknown. Here the sample has around 63,000 clones; approximately 80% occur a single time. Together, the top ten hold about 3.2% of the sample. Specimen: PBMCs. The receptor set was obtained from a woman younger than 45 in good health and CMV-seronegative.

This chain uses TRBV7-2 with TRBJ1-2, with TRBD1 as a possible D gene (5 bases). The CDR3 has 14 amino acids. Trimming took off 5 bases at V and 5 bases at J, with 15 bases between the two ends. Germline V gives CDR1 SGHTA, CDR2 FQGNSA. The CDR3 here is CASSRDSSHYGYTF. As DNA, the CDR3 is TGTGCCAGCAGCCGCGACAGTAGTCATTATGGCTACACCTTC.

The J gene is TRBJ1-2, the V gene TRBV12-2; the table's D call, TRBD1, was not checked against the DNA. TRBV12-2 is a pseudogene locus. The CDR3 runs to 17 residues. The CDR3 is CASRLNEGVRVNYGYTF. The DNA of the CDR3 is TGTGCAAGTCGCTTAAACGAGGGGGTGAGAGTCAACTATGGCTACACCTTC.

The chain has TRBV19 and TRBJ1-5; possible D gene TRBD1, 5 bases. The germline gives CDR1 LNHDA, CDR2 SQIVND (reference sequence). V was clipped by 5 bases and J by 0 bases, with 8 bases between them. CDR3 size: 14 residues. CDR3 loop: CASSSDSSNQPQHF. CDR3 nucleotide sequence: TGTGCCAGTAGTTCAGACAGTAGCAATCAGCCCCAGCATTTT.

This clone was observed a handful of times. This sequence joins TRBV30 and TRBJ1-5; maybe TRBD1 (6 bases). This CDR3 is built from 13 residues. V gave up 2 bases and J gave up 4 bases, with 9 bases separating them. Germline assignment: CDR1 GTSNPN and CDR2 SVGIG (reference sequence). The CDR3, as DNA: TGTGCCTGGAGTACTGGGACAAATCAGCCCCAGCATTTT. Encoded protein: CAWSTGTNQPQHF.

This chain uses TRBV2 with TRBJ1-2; D gene unclear. In germline, CDR1 is SNHLY, CDR2 FYNNEI. This CDR3 region has 14 residues. Trimming left V 5 bases short and J 5 bases short, with 15 bases between. Written as DNA, the CDR3 is TGTGCCAGCAGTCCCCGAGGACTGAGATATGGCTACACCTTC. It translates to CASSPRGLRYGYTF. The full variable domain, in which reference TRBV2 and TRBJ1-2 provide the parts outside the CDR3, is EPEVTQTPSHQVTQMGQEVILRCVPISNHLYFYWYRQILGQKVEFLVSFYNNEISEKSEIFDDQFSVERPDGSNFTLKIRSTKLEDSAMYFCASSPRGLRYGYTFGSGTRLTVV.

V and J are TRBV28 and TRBJ2-1; 13 nucleotides align to TRBD2. From germline, CDR1 is MDHEN and CDR2 SYDVKM. This CDR3 has 14 amino acids. V was clipped by 9 bases and J by 9 bases; unmatched bases: 8. CDR3: CASRETSGGLEQFF. CDR3 DNA: TGTGCCAGTAGAGAGACTAGCGGGGGGCTTGAGCAGTTCTTC.

This clone was detected once. The chain employs TRBV30 and TRBJ2-3; 11 bases are a match to TRBD2. V trimming: 4 bases; J trimming: 5 bases; junction bases outside the gene matches: 8. The germline gives CDR1 GTSNPN, CDR2 SVGIG (reference sequence). The CDR3 totals 15 residues. The CDR3 DNA reads TGTGCCTGGACCCGACTAGCGGGGCTACGAGATACGCAGTATTTT. This encodes CAWTRLAGLRDTQYF.

This chain joins TRBV19 and TRBJ1-5; 8 bases agree with TRBD1. The CDR3 totals 15 residues. Germline V gene lookup returns CDR1 LNHDA and CDR2 SQIVND (reference sequence). Trimming took 9 bases from V and 3 from J; bases not matched to a gene: 10. The CDR3 sequence is CASSIQGVNNQPQHF. CDR3 nucleotides: TGTGCCAGCAGCATACAGGGGGTGAACAATCAGCCCCAGCATTTT.

This chain joins TRBV6-1 and TRBJ2-7, with D uncertain. The CDR3 has 12 amino acids. From germline, CDR1 is MNHNS and CDR2 SASEGT. The ends were cut back, 10 bases at V and 0 bases at J, with 10 bases in the middle. In nucleotides, the CDR3 is TGTGCCATAAAAAGGAGCTCCTACGAGCAGTACTTC. This gives the protein CAIKRSSYEQYF.

The rearrangement joins TRBV7-9 to TRBJ1-5; D call uncertain. The CDR3 has 16 amino acids. The V end was cut by 1 base, the J end by 0 bases, with 10 bases between. Germline values: CDR1 SEHNR, CDR2 FQNEAQ (reference sequence). The CDR3 coding sequence is TGTGCCAGCAGCTTAGTCGGGAGTTATAGCAATCAGCCCCAGCATTTT. Translating gives CASSLVGSYSNQPQHF.

The chain combines TRBV7-8 with TRBJ1-1; 7 nucleotides line up with TRBD1. The germline V gene has CDR1 SGHVS and CDR2 FQNEAQ. This CDR3 contains 17 residues. The V and J ends lost 0 bases and 4 bases, in that order; junction bases with no gene match: 11. The CDR3 here is CASSLANPTGRRTEAFF. The CDR3 DNA reads as TGTGCCAGCAGCTTAGCCAACCCGACAGGGCGGCGCACTGAAGCTTTCTTT.

This chain uses TRBV28 with TRBJ1-2; 9 nucleotides line up with TRBD1. The CDR3 length is 18 residues. V trimming: 5 bases; J trimming: 0 bases; junction bases outside the gene matches: 13. CDR1 and CDR2 from the germline V gene are MDHEN and SYDVKM. The CDR3 is CASSLRTGEDPSNYGYTF. CDR3 nucleotides: TGTGCCAGCAGTCTCCGGACAGGGGAGGACCCATCTAACTATGGCTACACCTTC.

CDR3: CASSPRRGGASNEQFF. Written as DNA, the CDR3 is TGTGCCAGCAGCCCCCGGCGGGGGGGGGCCTCCAATGAGCAGTTCTTC. The chain couples TRBV11-2 to TRBJ2-1; 9 bases line up with TRBD2. Germline V gives CDR1 SGHAT, CDR2 FQNNGV. With V trimmed by 5 bases and J by 6 bases, 11 bases remained unmatched. The CDR3 covers 16 residues.

This chain connects TRBV29-1 to TRBJ2-2, with TRBD2 matching 9 bases. Germline CDR1 SQVTM, CDR2 ANQGSEA. This CDR3 region has 16 residues. Trimming cost V 7 bases and J 3 bases; bases outside gene matches: 12. The CDR3 loop is CSASRMAGGYTGELFF. In nucleotides, the CDR3 is TGCAGCGCCTCGAGAATGGCGGGGGGGTACACCGGGGAGCTGTTTTTT.

The sample holds a few counts of this clone. V is TRBV4-1 and J is TRBJ1-1, with 7 bases that match TRBD1. Per germline, CDR1 MGHRA and CDR2 YSYEKL. V lost 0 bases, J lost 5 bases, and 6 bases stayed unmatched. This CDR3 is 15 amino acids long. The DNA of the CDR3 is TGCGCCAGCAGCCAAGAACCGACAGGGACAACTGAAGCTTTCTTT. It is translated as CASSQEPTGTTEAFF.

This chain uses TRBV5-1 with TRBJ2-1; the D gene is possibly TRBD2 (6 bases). The CDR3 spans 14 residues. Trimming shortened V by 4 bases and J by 4 bases, and 12 bases separated the two germline ends. Looked up from germline, CDR1 is SGHRS and CDR2 is YFSETQ. Written as DNA, the CDR3 is TGCGCCAGCAGCGACCCCGGGGGATACAATGAGCAGTTCTTC. As protein: CASSDPGGYNEQFF.

For the CDR3, the DNA is TGTGCCAGCAGCTTGGGGCAGGGGAGAGCCGGGGAGCTGTTTTTT. This codes for CASSLGQGRAGELFF. V is TRBV5-6 and J is TRBJ2-2; weak D call: TRBD1 (6 bases). In germline, CDR1 is SGHDT, CDR2 YYEEEE. The CDR3 loop spans 15 amino acids. Trimming left V 0 bases short and J 6 bases short, with 12 bases between.

The chain couples TRBV6-6 to TRBJ1-2; 11 nucleotides line up with TRBD1. Germline CDR1 is MNHNY and CDR2 is SVGAGI (reference sequence). CDR3 length equals 16 residues. Losses at the gene ends were 6 bases for V and 2 bases for J; bases not matched to a gene: 8. The DNA of the CDR3 is TGTGCCAGCAGCCCCGGACAGGGGGCTTCCAACTATGGCTACACCTTC. Its protein product is CASSPGQGASNYGYTF.

The CDR3 loop is CSAASGETQYF. CDR3 nucleotide sequence: TGCAGTGCAGCTAGCGGGGAGACCCAGTACTTC. This chain connects TRBV20-1 to TRBJ2-5, with 8 nucleotides matching TRBD2. Looked up from germline, CDR1 is DFQATT and CDR2 is SNEGSKA (reference sequence). With V trimmed by 6 bases and J by 5 bases, 2 bases remained unmatched. The length of the CDR3 is 11 residues.

There are a few counts of this clone. V gene TRBV23-1 combines with J gene TRBJ2-1, with a tentative D call TRBD1 (6 bases). TRBV23-1 is known as an ORF, though its function is uncertain. The CDR3 loop spans 18 amino acids. The V gene lost 0 bases and the J gene lost 0 bases, with 15 bases spanning the gap. Here the CDR3 reads CASSQSKFGRGSYNEQFF. CDR3 bases: TGCGCCAGCAGTCAATCGAAATTTGGCAGGGGCTCCTACAATGAGCAGTTCTTC.

The count of this clone is one. This chain links TRBV6-5 with TRBJ1-2; no definite D call. Deletions cut 5 bases from V and 6 bases from J, with 13 bases between. The length of the CDR3 is 13 residues. Germline-derived CDR1 and CDR2 are MNHEY and SVGAGI. The CDR3 here is CASSPTPGNGYTF. The CDR3 DNA reads as TGTGCCAGCAGTCCGACACCAGGAAATGGCTACACCTTC.

This chain joins TRBV9 and TRBJ1-6; possible D gene TRBD1, 6 bases. The V and J ends lost 1 base and 10 bases respectively, with 12 bases between them. Germline V gene lookup returns CDR1 SGDLS and CDR2 YYNGEE. CDR3 length: 14 residues. DNA for the CDR3: TGTGCCAGCAGCGTACAGGGGAAGGGCTCACCCCTCCACTTT. Protein: CASSVQGKGSPLHF.

V is TRBV7-9 and J is TRBJ2-6; perhaps TRBD1 as D (6 bases). CDR1 and CDR2 from the germline V gene are SEHNR and FQNEAQ (reference sequence). V shed 2 bases and J shed 4 bases, with 9 bases lying between them. This CDR3 has 15 residues. This CDR3 reads CASSLMGAGANVLTF. CDR3 coding DNA: TGTGCCAGCAGCTTAATGGGGGCCGGGGCCAACGTCCTGACTTTC.

The chain recombines TRBV14 with TRBJ2-4; unclear D gene. The CDR3 contains 12 residues. CDR1 is SGHDN and CDR2 is FVKESK in the germline V gene. V gave up 2 bases and J gave up 5 bases, with 4 bases separating them. This chain's CDR3 is CASSQTENIQYF. The CDR3 region has the DNA TGTGCCAGCAGCCAAACGGAAAACATTCAGTACTTC.

This chain links TRBV5-1 with TRBJ2-7, with a tentative D call TRBD1 (6 bases). The CDR3 is 16 amino acids. CDR1 and CDR2 (germline): SGHRS, YFSETQ. Trimming took 0 bases from V and 1 from J, leaving 14 bases between them. DNA of the CDR3: TGCGCCAGCAGCTTGGCCGTGGACAGCCATTCCTACGAGCAGTACTTC. Protein: CASSLAVDSHSYEQYF.

CDR3 sequence: CASSLMGGANTGELFF. The CDR3 DNA sequence: TGTGCCAGCAGCTTAATGGGGGGAGCGAACACCGGGGAGCTGTTTTTT. This chain links TRBV7-7 with TRBJ2-2, with a weak D call TRBD2 (6 bases). Deletions cut 2 bases from V and 0 bases from J, with 10 bases between. CDR1 SSHAT and CDR2 FNYEAQ come from the germline V gene (reference sequence). This CDR3 has 16 residues.

The chain employs TRBV27 and TRBJ1-5, with D possibly matching TRBD1 (5 bases). From germline, CDR1 is MNHEY and CDR2 SMNVEV (reference sequence). V lost 0 bases to trimming and J lost 2 bases, with 17 bases between them. The CDR3 contains 18 residues. The DNA of the CDR3 is TGTGCCAGCAGTTTATCCCGCCTGGGGGGTCGAGGCAATCAGCCCCAGCATTTT. This sequence encodes CASSLSRLGGRGNQPQHF.

CDR3 residues: CASSTPGTSNIQYF. The DNA of the CDR3 is TGTGCCAGTAGTACCCCCGGGACTAGCAACATTCAGTACTTC. The chain couples TRBV19 to TRBJ2-4, with 9 bases that match TRBD2. V dropped 4 bases and J dropped 7; count of bases not matched to a gene: 5. In germline, CDR1 is LNHDA, CDR2 SQIVND (reference sequence). This CDR3 spans 14 amino acids.

The chain links TRBV5-1 to TRBJ1-5, with 9 bases matching TRBD1. Germline V gene sequence: CDR1 SGHRS, CDR2 YFSETQ. CDR3 length: 16 amino acids. The V gene end was trimmed by 0 bases and the J gene end by 3 bases; junction bases not matched to a gene: 4. CDR3 in amino acids: CASSLDGTGLNQPQHF. CDR3 nucleotides: TGCGCCAGCAGCTTGGACGGGACAGGGCTCAATCAGCCCCAGCATTTT.

The chain links TRBV7-6 to TRBJ2-1; 14 bases align to TRBD2. The CDR3 is 16 amino acids. The V gene's germline CDR1 is SGHVS and CDR2 FNYEAQ. The trim removed 5 bases at V and 5 bases at J, leaving 5 bases unmatched. DNA of the CDR3: TGTGCCAGCAGCGGGACTAGCGGGGGCCCTAACAATGAGCAGTTCTTC. Encoded protein: CASSGTSGGPNNEQFF.

Note on this clone: Different DNA sequences within this sample yield the same CDR3. The DNA of the CDR3 is TGTGCCAGCAGTTACGGTAGGAGGACAGAAAATGGCTACACCTTC. Protein sequence: CASSYGRRTENGYTF. V and J are TRBV6-6 and TRBJ1-2, with D perhaps matching TRBD1 (6 bases). CDR3 length equals 15 residues. Germline CDR1 and CDR2: MNHNY and SVGAGI (reference sequence). The V end was cut by 2 bases, the J end by 6 bases, with 16 bases between.

This clone has more than one count but fewer than ten. In nucleotides, the CDR3 is TGTGCCAGCAGCTTAGGATTGGGGCAGGGCACCGGGGAGCTGTTTTTT. Translated: CASSLGLGQGTGELFF. V is TRBV7-9 and J is TRBJ2-2; D perhaps matches TRBD1 (5 bases). CDR1 SEHNR and CDR2 FQNEAQ come from the germline V gene (reference sequence). V was pared by 1 base and J by 4 bases, with 13 bases between. The CDR3 is 16 amino acids. Using reference TRBV7-9 and TRBJ2-2 for the parts outside the CDR3, the full variable domain is DTGVSQNPRHKITKRGQNVTFRCDPISEHNRLYWYRQTLGQGPEFLTYFQNEAQLEKSRLLSDRFSAERPKGSFSTLEIQRTEQGDSAMYLCASSLGLGQGTGELFFGEGSRLTVL.